This T cell receptor (beta chain) was identified during a study of breast tumors, draining lymph nodes, adjacent tissues. TCRdb reprocessed the multiplex PCR reads via MiXCR and lists one record per CDR3 protein. The profile shows 90,000 to 120,000 distinct CDR3 sequences, 21% of them singletons. The CDR3 has 17 residues. Germline lookup yields CDR1 SGHDT and CDR2 YYEEEE. Points from the study as a whole: Luminal-like breast cancer showed significantly greater tumor-nontumor repertoire similarity than basal-like breast cancer did.

The lymph nodes were axillary draining lymph nodes from breast cancer patients. As for this clonotype: What it binds is not known. A much bigger clone sits one base away, suggesting this may be a read error.

What was sequenced was axillary lymph node tissue. The receptor comes from a female donor with breast cancer. Some clones in this sample may be carry-over from other donors' samples. V is TRBV5-6 and J is TRBJ2-1, with TRBD2 matching over 11 bases. The CDR3 reads CASNLAVVSSGRSEQFF. CDR3 in DNA: TGTGCCAGCAACTTGGCCGTGGTTTCTAGCGGGAGGTCCGAGCAGTTCTTC. The complete variable domain, with remaining parts taken from reference TRBV5-6 and TRBJ2-1, reads DAGVTQSPTHLIKTRGQQVTLRCSPKSGHDTVSWYQQALGQGPQFIFQYYEEEERQRGNFPDRFSGHQFPNYSSELNVNALLLGDSALYLCASNLAVVSSGRSEQFFGPGTRLTVL.